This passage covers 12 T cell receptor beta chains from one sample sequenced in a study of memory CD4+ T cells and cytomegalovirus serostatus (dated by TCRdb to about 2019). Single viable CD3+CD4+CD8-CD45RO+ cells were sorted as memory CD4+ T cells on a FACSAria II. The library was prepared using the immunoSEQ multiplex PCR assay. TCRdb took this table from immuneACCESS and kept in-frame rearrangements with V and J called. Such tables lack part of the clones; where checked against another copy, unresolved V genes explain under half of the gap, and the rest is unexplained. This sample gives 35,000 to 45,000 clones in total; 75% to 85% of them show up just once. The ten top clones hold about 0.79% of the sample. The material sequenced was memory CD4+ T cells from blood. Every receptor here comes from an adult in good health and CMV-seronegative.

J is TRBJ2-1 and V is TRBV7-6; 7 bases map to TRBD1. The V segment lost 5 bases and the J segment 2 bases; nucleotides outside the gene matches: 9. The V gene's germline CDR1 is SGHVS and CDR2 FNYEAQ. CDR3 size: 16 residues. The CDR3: CASSTDRVRTYNEQFF. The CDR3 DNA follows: TGTGCCAGCAGCACCGACAGGGTGAGGACCTACAATGAGCAGTTCTTC.

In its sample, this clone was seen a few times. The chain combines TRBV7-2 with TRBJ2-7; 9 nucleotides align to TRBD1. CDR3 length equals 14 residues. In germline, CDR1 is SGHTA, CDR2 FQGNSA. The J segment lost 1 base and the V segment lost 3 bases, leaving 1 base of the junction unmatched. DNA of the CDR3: TGTGCCAGCAGCTTTGGACAGGGGTCCTACGAGCAGTACTTC. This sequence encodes CASSFGQGSYEQYF.

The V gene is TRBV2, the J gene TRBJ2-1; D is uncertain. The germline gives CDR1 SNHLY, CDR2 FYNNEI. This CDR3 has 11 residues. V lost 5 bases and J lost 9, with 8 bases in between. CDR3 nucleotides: TGTGCCAGCAGTAAAACTGGTGAGCAGTTCTTC. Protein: CASSKTGEQFF. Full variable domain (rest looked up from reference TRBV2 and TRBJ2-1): EPEVTQTPSHQVTQMGQEVILRCVPISNHLYFYWYRQILGQKVEFLVSFYNNEISEKSEIFDDQFSVERPDGSNFTLKIRSTKLEDSAMYFCASSKTGEQFFGPGTRLTVL.

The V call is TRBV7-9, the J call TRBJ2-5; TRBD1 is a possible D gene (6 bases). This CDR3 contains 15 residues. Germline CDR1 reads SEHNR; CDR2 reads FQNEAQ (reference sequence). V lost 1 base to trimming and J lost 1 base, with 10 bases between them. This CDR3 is CASSLGGPGQETQYF. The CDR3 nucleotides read TGTGCCAGCAGCTTAGGGGGGCCCGGCCAAGAGACCCAGTACTTC.

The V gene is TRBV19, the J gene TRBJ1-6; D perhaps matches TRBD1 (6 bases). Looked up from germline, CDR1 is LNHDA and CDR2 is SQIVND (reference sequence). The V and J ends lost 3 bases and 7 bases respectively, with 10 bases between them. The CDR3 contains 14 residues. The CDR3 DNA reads TGTGCCAGTAGTATCGGCCAGGGGAATTCACCCCTCCACTTT. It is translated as CASSIGQGNSPLHF.

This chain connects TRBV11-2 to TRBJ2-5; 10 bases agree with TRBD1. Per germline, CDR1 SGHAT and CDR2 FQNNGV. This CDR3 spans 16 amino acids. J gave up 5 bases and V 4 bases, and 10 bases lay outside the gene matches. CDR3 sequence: CASSSQARTGGETQYF. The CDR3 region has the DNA TGTGCCAGCAGCTCCCAGGCTAGGACAGGGGGTGAGACCCAGTACTTC.

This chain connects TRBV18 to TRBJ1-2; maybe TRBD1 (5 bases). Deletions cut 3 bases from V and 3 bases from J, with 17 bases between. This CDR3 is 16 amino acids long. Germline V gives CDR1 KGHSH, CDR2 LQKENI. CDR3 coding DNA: TGTGCCAGCTCACCCCTCGGGGCCAGCGCCTACTATGGCTACACCTTC. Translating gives CASSPLGASAYYGYTF.

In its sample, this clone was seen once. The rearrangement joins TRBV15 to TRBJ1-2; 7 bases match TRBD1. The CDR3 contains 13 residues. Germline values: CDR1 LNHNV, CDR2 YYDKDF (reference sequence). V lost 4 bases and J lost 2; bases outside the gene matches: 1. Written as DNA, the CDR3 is TGTGCCACCAGCAAACAGGGGAACTATGGCTACACCTTC. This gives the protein CATSKQGNYGYTF.

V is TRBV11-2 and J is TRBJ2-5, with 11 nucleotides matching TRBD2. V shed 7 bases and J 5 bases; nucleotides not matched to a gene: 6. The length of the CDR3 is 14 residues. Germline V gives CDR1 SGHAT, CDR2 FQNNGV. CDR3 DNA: TGTGCCAGCACCCTTAGCGGGGGGGTCGAGACCCAGTACTTC. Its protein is CASTLSGGVETQYF.

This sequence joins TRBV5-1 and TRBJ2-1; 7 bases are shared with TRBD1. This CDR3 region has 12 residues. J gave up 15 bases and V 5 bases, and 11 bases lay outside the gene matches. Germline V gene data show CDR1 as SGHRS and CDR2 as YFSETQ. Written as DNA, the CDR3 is TGCGCCAGCAGTACTCAGGGGGAAGGACTGTTCTTC. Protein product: CASSTQGEGLFF.

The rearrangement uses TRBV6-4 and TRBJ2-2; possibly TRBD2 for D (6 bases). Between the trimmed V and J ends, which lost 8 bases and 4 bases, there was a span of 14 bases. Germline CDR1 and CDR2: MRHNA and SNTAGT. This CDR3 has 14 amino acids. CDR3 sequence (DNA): TGTGCCAGCCTTGGGGGGTTGGGCACCGGGGAGCTGTTTTTT. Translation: CASLGGLGTGELFF.

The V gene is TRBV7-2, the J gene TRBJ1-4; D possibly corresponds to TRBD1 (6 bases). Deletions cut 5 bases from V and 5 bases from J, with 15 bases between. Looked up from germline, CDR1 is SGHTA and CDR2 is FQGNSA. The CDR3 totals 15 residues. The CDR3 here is CASSRQDGWNEKLFF. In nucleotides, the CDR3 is TGTGCCAGCAGCCGACAGGACGGATGGAATGAAAAACTGTTTTTT.